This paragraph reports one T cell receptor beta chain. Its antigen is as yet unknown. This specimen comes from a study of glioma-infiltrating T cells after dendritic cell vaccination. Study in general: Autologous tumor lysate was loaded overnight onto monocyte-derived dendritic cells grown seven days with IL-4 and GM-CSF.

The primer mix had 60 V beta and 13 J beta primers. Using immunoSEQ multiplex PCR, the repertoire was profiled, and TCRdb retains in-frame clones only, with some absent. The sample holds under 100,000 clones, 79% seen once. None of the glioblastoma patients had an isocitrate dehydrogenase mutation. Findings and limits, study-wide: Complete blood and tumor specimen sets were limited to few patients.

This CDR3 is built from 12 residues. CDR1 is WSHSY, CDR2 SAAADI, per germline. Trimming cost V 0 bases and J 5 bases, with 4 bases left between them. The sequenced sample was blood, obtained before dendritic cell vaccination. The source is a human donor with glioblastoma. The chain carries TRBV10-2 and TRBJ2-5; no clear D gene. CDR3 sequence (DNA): TGCGCCAGCAGTGAGTCCAGTGAGACCCAGTACTTC. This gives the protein CASSESSETQYF.